Below, 13 T cell receptor beta chains from the same sample are listed, as sequenced in a study of blood T cell repertoires in COVID-19. Profiling relied on immunoSEQ multiplex PCR, and the TCRdb table lists in-frame clones only, not all of them. This sample carries about 59,000 clones, 70% to 85% of them seen once, and the ten largest clones take around 5.1%. The sequencing sample was made of peripheral blood. The receptors shown here come from a woman in her sixties or seventies with acute or convalescent COVID-19.

This chain joins TRBV5-6 and TRBJ1-1; D not certain. Germline CDR1 is SGHDT and CDR2 is YYEEEE. Trimming stripped 1 base from V and 1 base from J, with 5 bases between. The CDR3 covers 13 residues. As DNA, the CDR3 is TGTGCCAGCAGCTTGACTAGGAACACTGAAGCTTTCTTT. It yields the protein CASSLTRNTEAFF.

The rearrangement joins TRBV27 to TRBJ1-3; 7 bases are a match to TRBD1. The V gene end was trimmed by 8 bases and the J gene end by 4 bases; junction bases not matched to a gene: 11. The germline gives CDR1 MNHEY, CDR2 SMNVEV (reference sequence). The CDR3 covers 15 residues. For the CDR3, the DNA is TGTGCCAGCGGCACAGGGGCCCTCGCCGGAAACACCATATATTTT. It translates to CASGTGALAGNTIYF.

The rearrangement links TRBV2 to TRBJ2-3, with D tentatively TRBD2 (5 bases). V was clipped by 7 bases and J by 8 bases, with 16 bases between them. CDR1 and CDR2 (germline): SNHLY, FYNNEI. This CDR3 spans 13 amino acids. CDR3 in DNA: TGTGCCAGCACTCCCGAACGGGCGGGTACGCAGTATTTT. Residues: CASTPERAGTQYF.

V gene TRBV28 combines with J gene TRBJ1-6; 7 nucleotides agree with TRBD1. The CDR3 totals 15 residues. Germline-derived CDR1 and CDR2 are MDHEN and SYDVKM. V trimming: 4 bases; J trimming: 7 bases; junction bases outside the gene matches: 7. The CDR3 reads CASSSGAGGNSPLHF. CDR3 nucleotide sequence: TGTGCCAGCAGTTCGGGGGCAGGGGGGAATTCACCCCTCCACTTT.

The chain uses TRBV2 and TRBJ1-1; D may be TRBD1 (5 bases). Trimming took off 8 bases at V and 1 base at J, with 14 bases between the two ends. Germline CDR1 SNHLY, CDR2 FYNNEI. This CDR3 comprises 14 residues. CDR3 DNA: TGTGCCAGCGCCACGGACACCTCGAACACTGAAGCTTTCTTT. It yields the protein CASATDTSNTEAFF.

The genes are TRBV16 and TRBJ1-1; no firm D call. V lost 1 base, J lost 5 bases, and 11 bases lay in between. In germline, CDR1 is KGHSY, CDR2 FQNENV. The CDR3 has 14 residues. CDR3 nucleotides: TGTGCCAGCAGCCAATTCCGGGGAGGGACTGAAGCTTTCTTT. Translation gives CASSQFRGGTEAFF.

This chain joins TRBV11-2 and TRBJ1-2; perhaps TRBD1 as D (6 bases). V shed 4 bases and J shed 2 bases, with 14 bases lying between them. Germline V gene sequence: CDR1 SGHAT, CDR2 FQNNGV. The length of the CDR3 is 15 residues. In DNA, the CDR3 is TGTGCCAGCAGCTCTAGAGGACAGACAAACTATGGCTACACCTTC. Its translation: CASSSRGQTNYGYTF.

The CDR3 coding sequence is TGTGCCAGCAGCCAAAAGGTAACCGGGAGCACAGATACGCAGTATTTT. Translating it yields CASSQKVTGSTDTQYF. The chain combines TRBV3-1 (or the pseudogene TRBV3-2) with TRBJ2-3; D gene uncertain. Germline CDR1 is LGHDT and CDR2 is YNNKEL (reference sequence). Trimming removed 2 bases from V and 0 bases from J, with 12 bases in between. The CDR3 extends over 16 amino acids.

The gene calls are TRBV6-2 or TRBV6-3 and TRBJ2-1, with TRBD1 as a possible D gene (5 bases). With 6 bases removed from V and 10 bases from J, the gap between germline ends came to 13 bases. Per the germline V gene, CDR1 is MNHEY and CDR2 is SVGEGT. The CDR3 runs 12 residues. In DNA form, the CDR3 reads TGTGCCAGCAGCCAAACAGGTTGGGAGCAGTTCTTC. As protein: CASSQTGWEQFF.

The chain couples TRBV11-3 to TRBJ2-3; 14 positions agree with TRBD2. Unmatched junction bases numbered 7, after V lost 6 bases and J lost 5 bases. This CDR3 region has 16 residues. Germline V gene sequence: CDR1 SGHNT, CDR2 YENEEA. The CDR3 DNA is TGTGCCAGCAGTTCTGGACTAGCGGGGGGTTTAGATACGCAGTATTTT. Residues: CASSSGLAGGLDTQYF. The full variable domain, rest sourced from reference TRBV11-3 and TRBJ2-3, is EAGVVQSPRYKIIEKKQPVAFWCNPISGHNTLYWYLQNLGQGPELLIRYENEEAVDDSQLPKDRFSAERLKGVDSTLKIQPAELGDSAVYLCASSSGLAGGLDTQYFGPGTRLTVL.

V gene TRBV6-2 or TRBV6-3 combines with J gene TRBJ2-7; the match to TRBD2 covers 11 bases. The CDR3 spans 18 residues. The V and J ends lost 2 bases and 0 bases, in that order; junction bases with no gene match: 9. The germline CDR1 and CDR2 sequences are MNHEY and SVGEGT. The CDR3 nucleotides read TGTGCCAGCAGTTACGGTCTAGCGGGGGGCTCCAGCTCCTACGAGCAGTACTTC. Translated: CASSYGLAGGSSSYEQYF.

The gene calls are TRBV2 and TRBJ1-4; TRBD1 aligns across 7 bases. The CDR3 extends over 14 amino acids. Germline V gene data show CDR1 as SNHLY and CDR2 as FYNNEI. Trimming removed 4 bases from V and 7 bases from J; junction bases left unmatched: 6. Written as DNA, the CDR3 is TGTGCCAGCAGTGTGGGGCAGGGGGTTGAAAAACTGTTTTTT. It yields the protein CASSVGQGVEKLFF.

The CDR3, as DNA: TGCGCCAGCATAGCCCCGGGAGATTCTAATGAAAAACTGTTTTTT. It specifies CASIAPGDSNEKLFF. This chain connects TRBV5-1 to TRBJ1-4, with no clear D. Germline values: CDR1 SGHRS, CDR2 YFSETQ. The V end lost 6 bases, the J end lost 3 bases, and 15 bases lay between the germline ends. This CDR3 is 15 amino acids long.